The 21 T cell receptor beta chains listed next were all sequenced from one sample in a study of radiotherapy plus CTLA-4 blockade in lung cancer. Libraries were prepared by immunoSEQ multiplex PCR; TCRdb keeps only in-frame clonotypes and omits some of them. The sample lists approximately 76,000 clones, 60% to 85% occurring once. The sequences come from peripheral blood, collected from a patient treated with radiotherapy plus ipilimumab. These receptors were collected from a human donor with non-small cell lung cancer who had a partial response to radiotherapy plus ipilimumab. Some clones in this sample may be carry-over from other donors' samples.

The chain joins TRBV18 to TRBJ2-7; the match to TRBD1 covers 9 bases. The CDR3 extends over 17 amino acids. J gave up 4 bases and V 2 bases, and 12 bases lay outside the gene matches. Germline V gene sequence: CDR1 KGHSH, CDR2 LQKENI. The CDR3 DNA follows: TGTGCCAGCTCACCAAAGATCTTCGGGACAGGGTTATACGAGCAGTACTTC. Its protein product is CASSPKIFGTGLYEQYF.

This chain uses TRBV7-9 with TRBJ1-1; D is perhaps TRBD1 (5 bases). V lost 5 bases and J 1 base, leaving 20 bases between the germline ends. The CDR3 sequence is 17 residues long. CDR1 and CDR2 from the germline V gene are SEHNR and FQNEAQ (reference sequence). The CDR3 is CASSPVSGNRQNTEAFF. The DNA for the CDR3 is TGTGCCAGCAGCCCAGTTTCAGGGAACCGCCAGAACACTGAAGCTTTCTTT.

V gene TRBV25-1 combines with J gene TRBJ2-1, with 16 bases matching TRBD2. V lost 8 bases to trimming and J lost 3 bases; unmatched junction nucleotides: 7. Per the germline V gene, CDR1 is MGHDK and CDR2 is SYGVNS. CDR3 size: 17 residues. As DNA, the CDR3 is TGTGCCAGCCACGGGACTAGCGGGAGGGGACGCTACAATGAGCAGTTCTTC. Encoded protein: CASHGTSGRGRYNEQFF.

The CDR3 here is CASTPGEGELFF. In nucleotides, the CDR3 is TGTGCCAGCACACCAGGGGAAGGGGAGCTGTTTTTT. The rearrangement links TRBV11-3 to TRBJ2-2; maybe TRBD1 (6 bases). This CDR3 has 12 residues. Germline V gives CDR1 SGHNT, CDR2 YENEEA. V lost 7 bases and J lost 8, with 11 bases in between.

The J gene is TRBJ2-2, the V gene TRBV4-1; D is undetermined. The CDR3 has 13 residues. V dropped 4 bases and J dropped 6 bases, with 9 bases sitting between them. Germline V gene sequence: CDR1 MGHRA, CDR2 YSYEKL. The DNA for the CDR3 is TGCGCCAGCAGCCGAGGAGACGCCGGGGAGCTGTTTTTT. Protein sequence: CASSRGDAGELFF.

The CDR3 bases are TGTGCCAGCAGTGGCCGGGACAGCCCGTCCAATGAGCAGTTCTTC. It encodes CASSGRDSPSNEQFF. The J gene is TRBJ2-1, the V gene TRBV2; TRBD1 agrees at 7 bases. V lost 4 bases and J lost 6; bases outside the gene matches: 9. Germline loops: CDR1 SNHLY, CDR2 FYNNEI. The CDR3 spans 15 residues. Filled out from reference TRBV2 and TRBJ2-1, the complete variable domain reads EPEVTQTPSHQVTQMGQEVILRCVPISNHLYFYWYRQILGQKVEFLVSFYNNEISEKSEIFDDQFSVERPDGSNFTLKIRSTKLEDSAMYFCASSGRDSPSNEQFFGPGTRLTVL.

This clone was picked up a small number of times. The chain employs TRBV7-9 and TRBJ2-1, with 9 bases that match TRBD2. The CDR3 covers 16 residues. Per the germline V gene, CDR1 is SEHNR and CDR2 is FQNEAQ (reference sequence). V dropped 5 bases and J dropped 1; count of bases not matched to a gene: 6. CDR3 loop: CASSPGLATSYNEQFF. In DNA, the CDR3 is TGTGCCAGCAGCCCCGGACTAGCGACTTCCTACAATGAGCAGTTCTTC.

The V and J genes are TRBV7-8 and TRBJ2-3; D is unresolved. Germline CDR1 reads SGHVS; CDR2 reads FQNEAQ. The CDR3 totals 14 residues. Trimming stripped 2 bases from V and 4 bases from J, with 10 bases between. The CDR3 DNA reads TGTGCCAGCAGCTTAAGGAGACGGTCAGATACGCAGTATTTT. Protein product: CASSLRRRSDTQYF.

The chain couples TRBV9 to TRBJ2-3, with 7 bases fitting TRBD2. The CDR3 totals 16 residues. J lost 3 bases, V lost 0 bases, and 7 bases had no gene match. CDR1 and CDR2 from the germline V gene are SGDLS and YYNGEE. The CDR3 coding sequence is TGTGCCAGCAGCGTAGATGACTTGCGGGGGACAGATACGCAGTATTTT. This sequence encodes CASSVDDLRGTDTQYF.

The genes are TRBV5-1 and TRBJ2-3, with 8 bases lining up with TRBD1. Looked up from germline, CDR1 is SGHRS and CDR2 is YFSETQ. CDR3 length: 15 residues. J was trimmed by 3 bases and V by 2 bases; bases with no gene match: 5. The CDR3 DNA sequence: TGCGCCAGCAGCTTCACAACAGGGGGAACAGATACGCAGTATTTT. Encoded protein: CASSFTTGGTDTQYF.

The chain carries TRBV5-1 and TRBJ1-5; D is unclear. The CDR3 consists of 15 residues. From germline, CDR1 is SGHRS and CDR2 YFSETQ. Trimming shortened V by 0 bases and J by 3 bases, and 10 bases separated the two germline ends. CDR3 sequence: CASSLGGRINQPQHF. The DNA for the CDR3 is TGCGCCAGCAGCTTGGGAGGCAGAATCAATCAGCCCCAGCATTTT. Filled out from reference TRBV5-1 and TRBJ1-5, the complete variable domain reads KAGVTQTPRYLIKTRGQQVTLSCSPISGHRSVSWYQQTPGQGLQFLFEYFSETQRNKGNFPGRFSGRQFSNSRSEMNVSTLELGDSALYLCASSLGGRINQPQHFGDGTRLSIL.

This chain connects TRBV2 to TRBJ2-1; TRBD2 aligns across 9 bases. CDR1 is SNHLY, CDR2 FYNNEI, per germline. CDR3 length equals 15 residues. V was clipped by 2 bases and J by 7 bases; unmatched bases: 6. CDR3 loop: CASSEQGLAINEQFF. CDR3 coding DNA: TGTGCCAGCAGTGAACAGGGACTAGCTATTAATGAGCAGTTCTTC.

V gene TRBV19 combines with J gene TRBJ1-4; TRBD1 agrees at 8 bases. Germline CDR1 LNHDA, CDR2 SQIVND (reference sequence). Trimming took 7 bases from V and 4 from J; bases not matched to a gene: 14. The CDR3 is made up of 17 amino acids. In DNA form, the CDR3 reads TGTGCCAGTACCCCCCAGGGCAGGGGGCGAAGTAATGAAAAACTGTTTTTT. This translates into CASTPQGRGRSNEKLFF.

The rearrangement joins TRBV29-1 to TRBJ2-7, with 8 bases fitting TRBD1. This CDR3 contains 13 residues. Germline assignment: CDR1 SQVTM and CDR2 ANQGSEA. V lost 7 bases and J lost 6; bases outside the gene matches: 11. The CDR3 region is CSARVGQGGEQYF. The CDR3 DNA follows: TGCAGCGCCCGGGTTGGACAGGGAGGCGAGCAGTACTTC.

V and J are TRBV11-2 and TRBJ2-7; 7 nucleotides line up with TRBD2. This CDR3 spans 14 amino acids. Losses at the gene ends were 5 bases for V and 2 bases for J; bases not matched to a gene: 6. Germline V gene data show CDR1 as SGHAT and CDR2 as FQNNGV. The CDR3 DNA sequence: TGTGCCAGCAGCGGCCAAAGCGGGACCTACGAGCAGTACTTC. Translated, it gives CASSGQSGTYEQYF. The entire variable domain, with the rest obtained from reference TRBV11-2 and TRBJ2-7, is as follows: EAGVAQSPRYKIIEKRQSVAFWCNPISGHATLYWYQQILGQGPKLLIQFQNNGVVDDSQLPKDRFSAERLKGVDSTLKIQPAKLEDSAVYLCASSGQSGTYEQYFGPGTRLTVT.

This chain joins TRBV18 and TRBJ2-3, with a weak D call TRBD2 (7 bases). The CDR3 covers 15 residues. Germline CDR1 is KGHSH and CDR2 is LQKENI. The V end was cut by 0 bases, the J end by 5 bases, with 12 bases between. In DNA form, the CDR3 reads TGTGCCAGCTCACCACCGGGCGGGGGCCGAGATACGCAGTATTTT. Translating it yields CASSPPGGGRDTQYF.

J is TRBJ2-3 and V is TRBV29-1; 10 bases line up with TRBD2. V trimming: 7 bases; J trimming: 1 base; junction bases outside the gene matches: 8. From germline, CDR1 is SQVTM and CDR2 ANQGSEA. The CDR3 is 15 amino acids. The CDR3 reads CSGSTSGDRTDTQYF. The DNA for the CDR3 is TGCAGCGGGTCAACTAGCGGGGACCGCACAGATACGCAGTATTTT.

This clone was observed a few times. The chain uses TRBV7-8 and TRBJ2-7; 9 bases agree with TRBD2. Germline V gene sequence: CDR1 SGHVS, CDR2 FQNEAQ. The CDR3 sequence is 15 residues long. V lost 1 base, J lost 3 bases, and 4 bases stayed unmatched. The CDR3 region has the DNA TGTGCCAGCAGCTTAGTCAATAGCGGGGGCTACGAGCAGTACTTC. Translated: CASSLVNSGGYEQYF.

About this clone itself: The same CDR3 can be traced to other DNA sequences in this sample. The J gene is TRBJ2-7, the V gene TRBV5-1; 10 nucleotides agree with TRBD2. CDR3 length: 14 amino acids. Germline CDR1 reads SGHRS; CDR2 reads YFSETQ. Trimming took 5 bases from V and 1 from J; bases not matched to a gene: 3. The CDR3 DNA follows: TGCGCCAGCAGTTTGACTAGCGGGTCCTACGAGCAGTACTTC. Translating it yields CASSLTSGSYEQYF.

The V call is TRBV5-4, the J call TRBJ2-2, with D unclear. V lost 4 bases, J lost 6 bases, and 10 bases lay in between. CDR1 SGHNT and CDR2 YYREEE come from the germline V gene (reference sequence). The CDR3 is made up of 13 amino acids. The CDR3 DNA reads TGTGCCAGCAGCACTAACTGGGCCGGGGAGCTGTTTTTT. Translating it yields CASSTNWAGELFF.

The V call is TRBV15, the J call TRBJ1-5; no definite D call. Germline-derived CDR1 and CDR2 are LNHNV and YYDKDF (reference sequence). The CDR3 totals 15 residues. V gave up 8 bases and J gave up 3 bases, with 17 bases separating them. CDR3 amino acids: CATRLSGSFNQPQHF. As DNA, the CDR3 is TGTGCCACCCGGCTCTCCGGGTCCTTCAATCAGCCCCAGCATTTT.